The 23 T cell receptor beta chains below all came from one sample that was sequenced in a study of T cells after yellow fever vaccination. MiXCR was run by TCRdb on the 5' RACE reads, yielding one entry per CDR3 protein. Here the sample spans 300,000 to 400,000 distinct CDR3 sequences, 8.5% to 10% being singletons. The specimen was PBMCs, collected on the day of the first yellow fever vaccination. The receptors derive from a man younger than 35 who received the YFV17D yellow fever vaccine.

This clonotype has at least ten counts. V usage is TRBV10-3 and J usage is TRBJ1-1, with no clear D. Germline lookup yields CDR1 ENHRY and CDR2 SYGVKD. The ends were cut back, 9 bases at V and 0 bases at J, with 5 bases in the middle. CDR3 length equals 11 residues. CDR3 DNA sequence: TGTGCCATTCAGGTGAACACTGAAGCTTTCTTT. Translation: CAIQVNTEAFF.

This clonotype showed up just a few times. The CDR3 here is CASSQIQGEPGELFF. For the CDR3, the DNA is TGTGCCAGCTCGCAGATTCAGGGGGAGCCCGGGGAGCTGTTTTTT. V usage is TRBV18 and J usage is TRBJ2-2; 7 positions agree with TRBD1. The CDR3 is made up of 15 amino acids. Germline V gene lookup returns CDR1 KGHSH and CDR2 LQKENI. Germline trimming cut 6 bases from V and 6 bases from J; bases unmatched to any gene: 10.

This clonotype appeared a few times. The chain combines TRBV24-1 with TRBJ2-5, with 10 nucleotides matching TRBD2. The V segment lost 1 base and the J segment 4 bases; nucleotides outside the gene matches: 5. Germline assignment: CDR1 KGHDR and CDR2 SFDVKD. The CDR3 is 16 amino acids. CDR3: CATSDFTSGDGETQYF. Written as DNA, the CDR3 is TGTGCCACCAGTGATTTCACTAGCGGGGATGGAGAGACCCAGTACTTC.

This chain joins TRBV27 and TRBJ1-5; D remains unclear. Germline V CDR1 and CDR2: MNHEY, SMNVEV (reference sequence). The CDR3 totals 15 residues. V was pared by 2 bases and J by 4 bases, with 12 bases between. CDR3: CASSLTPQGNQPQHF. In nucleotides, the CDR3 is TGTGCCAGCAGTTTAACCCCCCAAGGAAATCAGCCCCAGCATTTT.

This clonotype occurred a few times. The chain employs TRBV7-2 and TRBJ2-1; 7 bases map to TRBD1. V lost 3 bases and J lost 4; bases outside the gene matches: 3. The CDR3 is 14 residues long. CDR1 SGHTA and CDR2 FQGNSA come from the germline V gene. This CDR3 reads CASSFRDSYNEQFF. CDR3 nucleotides: TGTGCCAGCAGCTTCCGGGACAGTTACAATGAGCAGTTCTTC.

This clonotype was observed a handful of times. The V call is TRBV4-1, the J call TRBJ2-1; no firm D call. The V end lost 0 bases, the J end lost 5 bases, and 2 bases lay between the germline ends. CDR1 MGHRA and CDR2 YSYEKL come from the germline V gene. The CDR3 is made up of 12 amino acids. Here the CDR3 DNA reads TGCGCCAGCAGCCAAGACCACAATGAGCAGTTCTTC. This translates into CASSQDHNEQFF.

This clonotype was seen a handful of times. The CDR3 region has the DNA TGCAGCGTCAAGGGACAGATGTATGGCTACACCTTC. Its protein is CSVKGQMYGYTF. The genes are TRBV29-1 and TRBJ1-2; the match to TRBD1 covers 7 bases. Germline CDR1 is SQVTM and CDR2 is ANQGSEA. V was pared by 6 bases and J by 5 bases, with 6 bases of the junction left unmatched. This CDR3 is built from 12 residues.

This clonotype was seen more than once but under ten times. This rearrangement joins TRBV12-3 or TRBV12-4 to TRBJ2-1; D uncertain. The CDR3 consists of 12 residues. The V and J ends lost 4 bases and 9 bases respectively, with 10 bases between them. The chain's CDR3 is CASSWALAEQFF. CDR3 sequence (DNA): TGTGCCAGCAGTTGGGCCCTGGCTGAGCAGTTCTTC.

The chain carries TRBV20-1 and TRBJ2-4, with 7 bases identical to TRBD2. The J segment lost 4 bases and the V segment lost 2 bases, leaving 11 bases of the junction unmatched. This CDR3 has 16 amino acids. Germline CDR1 and CDR2: DFQATT and SNEGSKA (reference sequence). CDR3 bases: TGCAGTGCTAGATCCCCATGGTGGGGGGGTAAAAACATTCAGTACTTC. Encoded protein: CSARSPWWGGKNIQYF.

The V call is TRBV5-6, the J call TRBJ1-2; the D is unclear. In germline, CDR1 is SGHDT, CDR2 YYEEEE. V dropped 4 bases and J dropped 2 bases, with 9 bases sitting between them. The CDR3 is 13 residues long. The CDR3 is CASSPGLNYGYTF. The CDR3 coding sequence is TGTGCCAGCAGCCCCGGGCTCAACTATGGCTACACCTTC.

This clonotype appeared many times. Germline is not matched at one junction end, which may reflect a read error. The gene calls are TRBV27 and TRBJ2-1, with D uncertain. The germline V gene encodes CDR1 MNHEY and CDR2 SMNVEV (reference sequence). This CDR3 has 14 residues. The CDR3 nucleotides are TGTGCCAGCAGTTCCTCCTCGGACCCAACCTCGAGAGTCTTC. Residues: CASSSSSDPTSRVF.

This clonotype was picked up a small number of times. The V call is TRBV20-1, the J call TRBJ2-5; D possibly corresponds to TRBD2 (6 bases). This CDR3 is 15 amino acids long. V lost 1 base and J 5 bases, leaving 17 bases between the germline ends. Germline values: CDR1 DFQATT, CDR2 SNEGSKA (reference sequence). DNA for the CDR3: TGCAGTGCTAGAGTACCCCCCCCCCGGGGGGAGACCCAGTACTTC. This encodes CSARVPPPRGETQYF.

The chain recombines TRBV11-2 with TRBJ2-7, with no clear D. Trimming took off 1 base at V and 2 bases at J, with 9 bases between the two ends. CDR3 length: 14 residues. Germline CDR1 reads SGHAT; CDR2 reads FQNNGV. CDR3 residues: CASSLGTGPYEQYV. As DNA, the CDR3 is TGTGCCAGCAGCTTAGGCACGGGCCCCTACGAGCAGTACGTC.

The J gene is TRBJ2-5, the V gene TRBV7-9; D is unresolved. The germline gives CDR1 SEHNR, CDR2 FQNEAQ (reference sequence). With 3 bases removed from V and 1 base from J, the gap between germline ends came to 9 bases. This CDR3 spans 14 amino acids. CDR3 in DNA: TGTGCCAGCAGCTTCTACGCTAGCCAAGAGACCCAGTACTTC. This gives the protein CASSFYASQETQYF.

The chain's CDR3 is CAWQKQGASEQYF. In DNA form, the CDR3 reads TGTGCCTGGCAGAAGCAGGGGGCCTCCGAGCAGTACTTC. This rearrangement joins TRBV30 to TRBJ2-7, with TRBD1 matching over 8 bases. J lost 6 bases, V lost 5 bases, and 9 bases had no gene match. CDR1 is GTSNPN, CDR2 SVGIG, per germline (reference sequence). The CDR3 sequence is 13 residues long.

The chain has TRBV7-8 and TRBJ2-3, with D unresolved. The CDR3 runs to 12 residues. Per the germline V gene, CDR1 is SGHVS and CDR2 is FQNEAQ. Trimming took 7 bases from V and 3 from J, leaving 8 bases between them. CDR3 sequence (DNA): TGTGCCAGCAACATCCGGACAGATACGCAGTATTTT. Its translation is CASNIRTDTQYF.

At least ten counts were recorded for this clonotype. The V gene is TRBV7-9, the J gene TRBJ2-3; D perhaps matches TRBD1 (6 bases). Germline V CDR1 and CDR2: SEHNR, FQNEAQ (reference sequence). V was trimmed by 3 bases and J by 2 bases, leaving 18 bases between them. CDR3 length: 17 amino acids. The CDR3 DNA reads TGTGCCAGCAGCTTCCTCGACAGGTCGTCTAACACAGATACGCAGTATTTT. The encoded protein is CASSFLDRSSNTDTQYF.

This clonotype was observed a handful of times. The CDR3: CASSSPARSTDTQYF. The CDR3 region has the DNA TGTGCCAGCAGCTCCCCAGCGAGGAGCACAGATACGCAGTATTTT. The chain couples TRBV7-9 to TRBJ2-3; D call uncertain. Per germline, CDR1 SEHNR and CDR2 FQNEAQ (reference sequence). V lost 4 bases, J lost 0 bases, and 11 bases lay in between. CDR3 length: 15 residues. The full variable domain, completed using reference TRBV7-9 and TRBJ2-3, is DTGVSQNPRHKITKRGQNVTFRCDPISEHNRLYWYRQTLGQGPEFLTYFQNEAQLEKSRLLSDRFSAERPKGSFSTLEIQRTEQGDSAMYLCASSSPARSTDTQYFGPGTRLTVL.

The chain is built from TRBV20-1 and TRBJ2-5; D might be TRBD2 (7 bases). Germline CDR1 DFQATT, CDR2 SNEGSKA (reference sequence). Trimming stripped 7 bases from V and 5 bases from J, with 38 bases between. The CDR3 runs 20 residues. The CDR3 nucleotides read TGCAGTGTCAAAAGGGGGGGTGAAGTGGCCCGTTTCTGGACAAGGGAGACCCAGTACTTC. Protein sequence: CSVKRGGEVARFWTRETQYF.

This clonotype occurred many times. This chain joins TRBV28 and TRBJ2-1, with 8 positions matching TRBD2. CDR1 and CDR2 (germline): MDHEN, SYDVKM. This CDR3 is built from 15 residues. The V and J ends lost 5 bases and 0 bases, in that order; junction bases with no gene match: 3. CDR3 DNA sequence: TGTGCCAGCAGTCAAAGCGGGAGCTCCTACAATGAGCAGTTCTTC. Residues: CASSQSGSSYNEQFF.

This clonotype was counted only a few times. The CDR3 DNA reads as TGTGCCAGCACCACCTCGGTGGGGAACACTGAAGCTTTCTTT. Its translation is CASTTSVGNTEAFF. The V and J genes are TRBV12-3 or TRBV12-4 and TRBJ1-1; D is unclear. Trimming shortened V by 7 bases and J by 1 base, and 13 bases separated the two germline ends. The CDR3 totals 14 residues.

This clonotype was detected ten times or more. The chain uses TRBV2 and TRBJ2-1, with D possibly matching TRBD1 (6 bases). V was pared by 2 bases and J by 9 bases, with 17 bases between. This CDR3 comprises 15 residues. Germline V CDR1 and CDR2: SNHLY, FYNNEI. In DNA form, the CDR3 reads TGTGCCAGCAGTGAAATTGGGCCAGCAGGGGCTGAGCAGTTCTTC. Its protein is CASSEIGPAGAEQFF. The variable domain in full, completed from reference TRBV2 and TRBJ2-1, reads EPEVTQTPSHQVTQMGQEVILRCVPISNHLYFYWYRQILGQKVEFLVSFYNNEISEKSEIFDDQFSVERPDGSNFTLKIRSTKLEDSAMYFCASSEIGPAGAEQFFGPGTRLTVL.

This clonotype has a count of ten or more. This chain joins TRBV7-2 and TRBJ2-3, with D unresolved. CDR1 and CDR2 from the germline V gene are SGHTA and FQGNSA. The CDR3 extends over 12 amino acids. Trimming took 5 bases from V and 2 from J, leaving 5 bases between them. This CDR3 reads CASSRTTDTQYF. DNA for the CDR3: TGTGCCAGCAGCCGAACCACAGATACGCAGTATTTT. Together with reference TRBV7-2 and TRBJ2-3, the CDR3 gives the full variable domain: GAGVSQSPSNKVTEKGKDVELRCDPISGHTALYWYRQSLGQGLEFLIYFQGNSAPDKSGLPSDRFSAERTGGSVSTLTIQRTQQEDSAVYLCASSRTTDTQYFGPGTRLTVL.